This TCR beta chain was sequenced for a study of blood T cell repertoires in COVID-19. Generated by immunoSEQ multiplex PCR, the TCRdb table keeps only in-frame clones and is missing some. Of approximately 200,000 clones listed, 85% to 90% are singletons. Trimming cost V 7 bases and J 7 bases, with 13 bases left between them. Germline assignment: CDR1 MGHDK and CDR2 SYGVNS. CDR3 length equals 12 residues. Sequencing was carried out using peripheral blood. This chain links TRBV25-1 with TRBJ1-2; D gene uncertain. This clonotype was sampled from a man younger than 35 with active or convalescent COVID-19. CDR3 in amino acids: CASTLGVGGYTF. The CDR3 DNA reads TGTGCCAGCACCTTAGGAGTTGGTGGCTACACCTTC.